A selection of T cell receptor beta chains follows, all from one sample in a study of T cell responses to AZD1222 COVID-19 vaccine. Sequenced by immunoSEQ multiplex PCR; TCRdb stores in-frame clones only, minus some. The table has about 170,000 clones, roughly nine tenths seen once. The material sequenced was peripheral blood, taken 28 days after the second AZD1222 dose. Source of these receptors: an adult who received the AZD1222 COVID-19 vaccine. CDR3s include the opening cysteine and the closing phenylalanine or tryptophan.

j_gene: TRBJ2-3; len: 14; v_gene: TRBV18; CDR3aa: CASSPSQGRDTQYF
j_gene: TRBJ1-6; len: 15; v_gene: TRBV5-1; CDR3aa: CASSLEGTGVSPLHF
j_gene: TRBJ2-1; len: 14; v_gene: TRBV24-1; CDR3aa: CATSTVGAPNEQFF
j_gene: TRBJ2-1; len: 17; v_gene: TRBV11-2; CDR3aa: CASSLGVSTSGYNEQFF
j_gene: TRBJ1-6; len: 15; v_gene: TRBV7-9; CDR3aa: CASSLSGDSYSPLHF
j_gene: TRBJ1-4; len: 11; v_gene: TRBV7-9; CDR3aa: CVVTTNEKLFF
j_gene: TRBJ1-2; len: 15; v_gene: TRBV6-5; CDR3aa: CASRRGSGTNYGYTF
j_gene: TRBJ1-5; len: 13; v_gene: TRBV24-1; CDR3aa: CATSEGSNQPQHF
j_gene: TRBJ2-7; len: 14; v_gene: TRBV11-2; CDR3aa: CASSAIRESYEQYF
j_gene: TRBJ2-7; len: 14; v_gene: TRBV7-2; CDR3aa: CASSLGLGADEQYF
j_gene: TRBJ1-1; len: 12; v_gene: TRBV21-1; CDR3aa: CASSKEGTEAFF
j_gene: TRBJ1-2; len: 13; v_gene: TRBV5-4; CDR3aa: CASTEDTNYGYTF
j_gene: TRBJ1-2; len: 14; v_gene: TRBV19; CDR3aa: CASRKTGLIYGYTF
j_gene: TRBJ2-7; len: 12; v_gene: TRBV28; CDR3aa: CASSLGDYEQYF
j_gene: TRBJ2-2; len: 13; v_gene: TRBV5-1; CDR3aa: CASKTQNTGELFF
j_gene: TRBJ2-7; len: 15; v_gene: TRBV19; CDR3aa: CASTPGLPRPYEQYF
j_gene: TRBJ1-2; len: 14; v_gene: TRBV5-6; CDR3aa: CASSFRGGANGYTF
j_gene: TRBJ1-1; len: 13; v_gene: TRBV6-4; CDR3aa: CASSEGLNTEAFF
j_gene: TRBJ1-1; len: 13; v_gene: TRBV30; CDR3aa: CAWTGTGRTEAFF
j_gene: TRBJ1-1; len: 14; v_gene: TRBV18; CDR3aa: CASSRQETNTEAFF
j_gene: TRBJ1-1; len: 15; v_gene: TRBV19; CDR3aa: CASSPDRIGNTEAFF
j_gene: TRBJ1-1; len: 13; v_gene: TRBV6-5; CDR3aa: CASRAGGNTEAFF
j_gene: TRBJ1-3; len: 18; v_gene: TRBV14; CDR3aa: CASSQGYGSLYSGNTIYF
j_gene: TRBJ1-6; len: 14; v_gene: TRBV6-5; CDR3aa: CASRTDRRNSPLHF
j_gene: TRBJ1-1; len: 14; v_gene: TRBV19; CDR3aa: CASSLGTKNTEAFF
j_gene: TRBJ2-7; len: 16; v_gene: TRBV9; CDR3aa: CASSVRPGDLVREQYF
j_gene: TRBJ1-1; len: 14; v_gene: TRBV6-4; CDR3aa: CASSQDSLNTEAFF
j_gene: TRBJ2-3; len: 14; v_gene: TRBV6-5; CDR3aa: CASTERTAPDTQYF
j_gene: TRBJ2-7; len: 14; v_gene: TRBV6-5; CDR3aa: CASSWAVGGYEQYF
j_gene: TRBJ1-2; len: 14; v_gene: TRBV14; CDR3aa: CASSQVGTSYGYTF
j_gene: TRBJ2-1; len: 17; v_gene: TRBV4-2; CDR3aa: CASSQDVPGTGGGEQFF
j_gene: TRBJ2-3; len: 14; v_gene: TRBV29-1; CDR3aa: CSVEWFYSFRTQYF
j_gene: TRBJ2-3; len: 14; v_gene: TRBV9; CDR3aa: CASSVGTSGGTQYF
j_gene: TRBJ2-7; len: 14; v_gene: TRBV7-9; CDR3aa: CASSLGTGAYEQYF
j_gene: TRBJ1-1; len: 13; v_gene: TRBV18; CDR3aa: CASSPSTNTEAFF
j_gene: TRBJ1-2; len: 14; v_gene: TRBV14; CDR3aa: CASSQVGLGYGHTF
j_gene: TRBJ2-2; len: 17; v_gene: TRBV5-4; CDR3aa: CASSESPGTANTGELFF
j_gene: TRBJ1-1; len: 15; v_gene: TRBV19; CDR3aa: CASSIGGRVGTEAFF
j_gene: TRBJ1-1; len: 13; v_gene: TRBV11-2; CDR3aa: CASSNRANTEAFF